This TCR beta chain was captured in a study of T cell repertoires in cytomegalovirus infection. On the study more broadly: Through public TCR beta signatures, both CMV infection and matching HLA type were indicated.

As to this clonotype: Its matching antigen is unknown.

The CDR3 length is 16 residues. V lost 3 bases and J 7 bases, leaving 18 bases between the germline ends. MiXCR was run by TCRdb on the reads, yielding one entry per CDR3 protein. The sample shows 69,000 or so distinct CDR3 sequences, 25% to 30% of them seen only once. This sequence originates from a human donor in good health (CMV status not recorded). Some clones in this sample may be carry-over from other donors' samples. This sequence joins TRBV12-3 or TRBV12-4 and TRBJ2-2, with D perhaps TRBD2 (7 bases). Sequenced material: CD8+ T cells from cultured PBMCs, taken from culture after CMV antigen stimulation. As DNA, the CDR3 is TGTGCCAGCAGTTTGACCCGGGGGGCCGAGAACGGGGAGCTGTTTTTT. Its translation: CASSLTRGAENGELFF.